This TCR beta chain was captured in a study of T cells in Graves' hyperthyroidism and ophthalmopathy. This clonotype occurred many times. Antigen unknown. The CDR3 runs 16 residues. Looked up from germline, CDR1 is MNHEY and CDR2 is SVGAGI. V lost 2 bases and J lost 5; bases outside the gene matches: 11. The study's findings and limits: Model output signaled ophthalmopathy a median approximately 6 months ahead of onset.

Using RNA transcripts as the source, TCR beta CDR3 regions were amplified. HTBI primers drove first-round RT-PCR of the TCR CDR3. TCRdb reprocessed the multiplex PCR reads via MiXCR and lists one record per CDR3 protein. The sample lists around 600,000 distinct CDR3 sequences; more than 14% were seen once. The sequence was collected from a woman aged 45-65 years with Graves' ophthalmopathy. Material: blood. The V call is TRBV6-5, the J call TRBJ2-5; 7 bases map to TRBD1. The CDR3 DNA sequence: TGTGCCAGCAGTTACGCCTCGGGACAGCCGGGGGAGACCCAGTACTTC. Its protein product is CASSYASGQPGETQYF.